A selection of T cell receptor beta chains follows, all from one sample in a study of control samples from healthy donors and cancer patients. The protocol was immunoSEQ multiplex PCR, while the TCRdb copy is restricted to in-frame clones and leaves out a portion. This table has some 130,000 clones, about 95% appearing once. The sequenced sample was blood. All receptors derive from a man aged 30 to 45 in good health. Each CDR3 is given with its conserved first and last residue. The order of the fields is clone size, D gene, V gene, J gene, CDR3 DNA, CDR3 protein. The D gene is left open where the match is weak. Expanded clones are given a class, and other clones once, few, many or no size at all.

-	-	TRBV7-9	TRBJ1-5	TGTGCCAGCAGCTTAGGGAATGGGCTTTATAGCAATCAGCCCCAGCATTTT	CASSLGNGLYSNQPQHF
-	TRBD1	TRBV27	TRBJ1-1	TGTGCCAGCAGTAAAGACAGGGGGCGAGGGTCCACTGAAGCTTTCTTT	CASSKDRGRGSTEAFF
-	-	TRBV5-1	TRBJ1-1	TGCGCCAGCAGCTTGCCGGGCGACGAAGCTTTCTTT	CASSLPGDEAFF
-	-	TRBV5-8	TRBJ1-6	TGTGCCAGCAGCCGAGGGCCTTCACGGACCCTCCACTTT	CASSRGPSRTLHF
-	-	TRBV4-1	TRBJ1-5	TGCGCCAGCAGCCAAGACGACATGAGGGAATACCCAACGCCCCAGCATTTT	CASSQDDMREYPTPQHF
-	TRBD1	TRBV7-9	TRBJ1-1	TGTGCCAGCAGAGATCGAACAGGGGGCTCTGGTACTGAAGCTTTCTTT	CASRDRTGGSGTEAFF
-	-	TRBV19	TRBJ2-7	TGTGCCAGTAGACCGACAGTTGCCCCCTACGAGCAGTACTTC	CASRPTVAPYEQYF
-	TRBD1	TRBV30	TRBJ1-1	TGTGCCTGGGGACAGGGGGTTGGCACTGAAGCTTTCTTT	CAWGQGVGTEAFF
-	TRBD2	TRBV5-1	TRBJ2-7	TGCGCCAGCAGCCCAACGACTCTAGCGGGGGCCTCCTACGAGCAGTACTTC	CASSPTTLAGASYEQYF
-	TRBD1	TRBV5-6	TRBJ2-7	TGTGCCAGCAGCTTGATCGGGACAGGGATCTACGAGCAGTACTTC	CASSLIGTGIYEQYF
-	-	TRBV19	TRBJ2-3	TGTGCCAGTAGTATGGGGGGCCTAGATACGCAGTATTTT	CASSMGGLDTQYF
-	TRBD2	TRBV5-4	TRBJ2-1	TGTGCCAGCAGCCTCAGGACTAGCGGGTACAATGAGCAGTTCTTC	CASSLRTSGYNEQFF
-	-	TRBV4-1	TRBJ1-3	TGCGCCAGCAGCCAAGACGGGACGATATGGATTAGAAACACCATATATTTT	CASSQDGTIWIRNTIYF
-	-	TRBV6-2/TRBV6-3	TRBJ2-7	TGTGCCAGCAGCTCGATCGGGTCAGGCTCCTACGAGCAGTACTTC	CASSSIGSGSYEQYF
-	TRBD1	TRBV7-2	TRBJ2-2	TGTGCCAGCGGGAACAGGGGCCGCCCCGCCGGGGAGCTGTTTTTT	CASGNRGRPAGELFF
-	TRBD1	TRBV7-3	TRBJ2-5	TGTGCCAGCAGCTTAGGAGCACCGGGACAGGGCTTCTCGAGGGAGAAAGAGACCCAGTACTTC	CASSLGAPGQGFSREKETQYF
few	-	TRBV28	TRBJ2-6	TGTGCCAGCAGTTCTCCGGCCCCCGGCTCTGGGGCCAACGTCCTGACTTTC	CASSSPAPGSGANVLTF
-	TRBD1	TRBV4-1	TRBJ1-4	TGCGCCAGCAGCCAAGGACAGGGGGTTGAAAAACTGTTTTTT	CASSQGQGVEKLFF
-	-	TRBV2	TRBJ2-4	TGTGCCAGCAGTGAAGAAGGGGTTTCGACCAAAAACATTCAGTACTTC	CASSEEGVSTKNIQYF
-	-	TRBV10-2	TRBJ1-6	TGCGCCAGCAGAGATTATCCGGGGCCGTTGCATTCACCCCTCCACTTT	CASRDYPGPLHSPLHF
-	-	TRBV4-3	TRBJ1-3	TGCGCCAGCAGCCAAGATCACGGAGACCCGGGAAACACCATATATTTT	CASSQDHGDPGNTIYF
-	TRBD1	TRBV2	TRBJ2-7	TGTGCCAGCACCGGGACAGGGGTCCACGAGCAGTACTTC	CASTGTGVHEQYF
-	TRBD1	TRBV5-1	TRBJ1-2	TGCGCCAGCAGCCCTCAAGGACAGGGCGCTTACTATGGCTACACCTTC	CASSPQGQGAYYGYTF
-	-	TRBV6-6	TRBJ1-2	TGTGCCAGCAGTGCAGCTGGACAGCTTTATGGCTACACCTTC	CASSAAGQLYGYTF
-	-	TRBV6-2/TRBV6-3	TRBJ2-2	TGTGCCAGCAGTTACTTGGCGGACCCAGCGACCGGGGAGCTGTTTTTT	CASSYLADPATGELFF
-	TRBD1	TRBV19	TRBJ1-2	TGTGCCAGTAGTGGCTCGGGACAGGGGAACTATGGCTACACCTTC	CASSGSGQGNYGYTF
-	TRBD2	TRBV7-2	TRBJ2-1	TGTGCCAGCAGCTTCGCGGGAGGGGGGGTCTACAATGAGCAGTTCTTC	CASSFAGGGVYNEQFF
-	TRBD2	TRBV5-6	TRBJ2-7	TGTGCCAGCAGCTCGACTAGCGGGGGGCCCCCCGCAGACGAGCAGTACTTC	CASSSTSGGPPADEQYF
-	TRBD2	TRBV27	TRBJ2-1	TGTGCCAGCAGTCCTCTTGCGGGGGGGCTCGATGAGCAGTTCTTC	CASSPLAGGLDEQFF
-	-	TRBV6-5	TRBJ2-3	TGTGCCAGCAGTCCCCCCCCACTCCCGGATACGCAGTATTTT	CASSPPPLPDTQYF
-	-	TRBV6-5	TRBJ1-3	TGTGCCAGCAGTTCGACAGTCGATCCTGGAAACACCATATATTTT	CASSSTVDPGNTIYF
-	TRBD1	TRBV24-1	TRBJ2-1	TGTGCCACCAGTGATCCGGGACAGGGGCGAACCTACAATGAGCAGTTCTTC	CATSDPGQGRTYNEQFF
-	-	TRBV19	TRBJ1-1	TGTGCCAGTAGGCCGGGACCAAGTAACACTGAAGCTTTCTTT	CASRPGPSNTEAFF
-	-	TRBV7-9	TRBJ2-7	TGTGCCAGCAGCCCAGGGGGAGGGTTATCCTACGAGCAGTACTTC	CASSPGGGLSYEQYF
-	TRBD1	TRBV9	TRBJ2-5	TGTGCCAGCAGCGCCCGGGACAGGGGGCACCAAGAGACCCAGTACTTC	CASSARDRGHQETQYF